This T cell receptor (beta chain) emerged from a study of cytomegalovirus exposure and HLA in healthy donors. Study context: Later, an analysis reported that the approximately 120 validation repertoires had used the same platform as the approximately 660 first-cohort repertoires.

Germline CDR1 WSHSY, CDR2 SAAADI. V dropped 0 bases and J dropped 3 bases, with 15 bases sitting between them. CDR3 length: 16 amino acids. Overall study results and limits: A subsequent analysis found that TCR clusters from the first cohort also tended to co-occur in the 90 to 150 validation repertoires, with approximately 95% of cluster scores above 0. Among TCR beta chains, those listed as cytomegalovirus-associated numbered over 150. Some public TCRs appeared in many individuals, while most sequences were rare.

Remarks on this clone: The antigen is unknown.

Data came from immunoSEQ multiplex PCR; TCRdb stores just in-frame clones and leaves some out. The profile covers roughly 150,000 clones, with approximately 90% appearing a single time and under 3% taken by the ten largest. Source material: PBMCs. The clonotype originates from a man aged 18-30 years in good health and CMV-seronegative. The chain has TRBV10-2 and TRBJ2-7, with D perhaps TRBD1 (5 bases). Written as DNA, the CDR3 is TGCGCCAGCAGTGAGTCGACGGGCAGGGTAGTCTACGAGCAGTACTTC. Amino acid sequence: CASSESTGRVVYEQYF.